The 12 T cell receptor beta chains in this list originate from one sample, sequenced in a study of beta chain features in type 1 diabetes. Study-wide findings and caveats: All four CD4+ subsets of Type 1 diabetes patients contained TCRB CDR3s that were moderately but significantly shorter.

Antigens of these TCRs are unknown. The study reverse transcribed the entire isolated RNA, so it sequenced expressed TCRB transcripts. Repertoires were generated with immunoSEQ multiplex PCR, while TCRdb's copy carries only in-frame clones and drops some. The table records about 160,000 clones, less than 9.5% of them present only once. Sequenced input: central memory CD4+ T cells from blood. These receptors came from a middle-aged woman with type 1 diabetes.

This sequence joins TRBV9 and TRBJ2-7; the match to TRBD1 covers 7 bases. The V gene's germline CDR1 is SGDLS and CDR2 YYNGEE. Trimming at V came to 10 bases and at J to 0 bases, leaving 10 bases not matched to a gene. The CDR3 length is 14 residues. The CDR3 DNA is TGTGCCTCCGCCATAGGGGGCGGCTCCTACGAGCAGTACTTC. Translated: CASAIGGGSYEQYF.

This clone occurred a few times. This chain uses TRBV7-8 with TRBJ1-2; the D gene is possibly TRBD1 (5 bases). Trimming pared 10 bases from V and 3 bases from J, leaving 21 bases between. Germline V gene sequence: CDR1 SGHVS, CDR2 FQNEAQ. The CDR3 has 15 amino acids. The CDR3 DNA follows: TGTGCCACTGTTAAAATTCCCGGGGGTGACTATGGCTACACCTTC. As protein: CATVKIPGGDYGYTF.

This clone was recorded a few times. The chain joins TRBV4-2 to TRBJ2-7; 8 bases are shared with TRBD2. The CDR3 length is 13 residues. V dropped 1 base and J dropped 6; count of bases not matched to a gene: 2. Germline assignment: CDR1 LGHNA and CDR2 YNFKEQ. The CDR3 DNA is TGTGCCAGCAGCCAAGGTCGGGAGGGCGAGCAGTACTTC. Translation: CASSQGREGEQYF.

This clone was seen more than once but under ten times. This chain connects TRBV7-2 to TRBJ1-4; maybe TRBD1 (5 bases). This CDR3 is 18 amino acids long. In germline, CDR1 is SGHTA, CDR2 FQGNSA. V shed 2 bases and J shed 0 bases, with 16 bases lying between them. The CDR3 DNA reads as TGTGCCAGCAGCTTACCTGCCGGCGGGGCATCAACTAATGAAAAACTGTTTTTT. Encoded protein: CASSLPAGGASTNEKLFF.

This clone turned up a few times. This chain joins TRBV7-8 and TRBJ1-2; 9 bases line up with TRBD1. Germline V gene lookup returns CDR1 SGHVS and CDR2 FQNEAQ. Germline trimming cut 8 bases from V and 5 bases from J; bases unmatched to any gene: 9. The CDR3 runs to 14 residues. The CDR3 nucleotides read TGTGCCAGCGGATACAGGGGGCTTTATTATGGCTACACCTTC. It codes for CASGYRGLYYGYTF. The complete variable domain, with remaining parts taken from reference TRBV7-8 and TRBJ1-2, reads GAGVSQSPRYKVAKRGQDVALRCDPISGHVSLFWYQQALGQGPEFLTYFQNEAQLDKSGLPSDRFFAERPEGSVSTLKIQRTQQEDSAVYLCASGYRGLYYGYTFGSGTRLTVV.

The chain couples TRBV30 to TRBJ2-7; D is possibly TRBD1 (7 bases). The V gene's germline CDR1 is GTSNPN and CDR2 SVGIG (reference sequence). Between the trimmed V and J ends, which lost 3 bases and 2 bases, there was a span of 11 bases. The length of the CDR3 is 13 residues. The DNA of the CDR3 is TGTGCCTGGAGCCAGGGGGAGGCCTACGAGCAGTACTTC. Encoded protein: CAWSQGEAYEQYF.

V usage is TRBV5-1 and J usage is TRBJ1-4, with 7 bases identical to TRBD1. The length of the CDR3 is 15 residues. V dropped 2 bases and J dropped 8; count of bases not matched to a gene: 9. Germline V CDR1 and CDR2: SGHRS, YFSETQ. Here the CDR3 DNA reads TGCGCCAGCAGCTTCGCGACCGGGACAGAAGAAAAACTGTTTTTT. It translates to CASSFATGTEEKLFF.

The rearrangement joins TRBV29-1 to TRBJ2-1, with TRBD2 as a possible D gene (6 bases). The CDR3 contains 16 residues. V lost 3 bases and J 6 bases, leaving 21 bases between the germline ends. CDR1 and CDR2 from the germline V gene are SQVTM and ANQGSEA. This CDR3 is CSVDRAGGVRVNEQFF. The CDR3 region has the DNA TGCAGCGTTGACCGCGCAGGAGGGGTCAGGGTCAATGAGCAGTTCTTC.

This clone was counted a few times. The rearrangement joins TRBV7-2 to TRBJ2-1; possible D gene TRBD2, 5 bases. V lost 1 base, J lost 8 bases, and 9 bases lay in between. Germline V gives CDR1 SGHTA, CDR2 FQGNSA. This CDR3 region has 13 residues. The CDR3 DNA reads TGTGCCAGCAGCTTAGGGGAGCTGGATGAGCAGTTCTTC. Protein sequence: CASSLGELDEQFF.

This rearrangement joins TRBV29-1 to TRBJ2-5; TRBD2 is a possible D gene (5 bases). CDR1 is SQVTM and CDR2 is ANQGSEA in the germline V gene. Trimming pared 4 bases from V and 2 bases from J, leaving 8 bases between. This CDR3 is built from 12 residues. DNA for the CDR3: TGCAGCGTTGGAGGGAATCAAGAGACCCAGTACTTC. This translates into CSVGGNQETQYF.

This clone was found a few times. V usage is TRBV7-2 and J usage is TRBJ1-1, with 7 positions matching TRBD1. CDR3 size: 14 residues. V shed 5 bases and J 6 bases; nucleotides not matched to a gene: 9. CDR1 SGHTA and CDR2 FQGNSA come from the germline V gene. This CDR3 reads CASSRQGTTPEAFF. In nucleotides, the CDR3 is TGTGCCAGCAGCCGACAGGGTACTACGCCTGAAGCTTTCTTT.

The genes are TRBV5-4 and TRBJ2-1; 14 bases are a match to TRBD2. The CDR3 extends over 18 amino acids. Germline V gives CDR1 SGHNT, CDR2 YYREEE (reference sequence). J was trimmed by 1 base and V by 0 bases; bases with no gene match: 3. CDR3 DNA: TGTGCCAGCAGCTTGGATGGACTAGCGGGGGGTTCCTACAATGAGCAGTTCTTC. It yields the protein CASSLDGLAGGSYNEQFF. Full variable domain (remainder filled in from reference TRBV5-4 and TRBJ2-1): ETGVTQSPTHLIKTRGQQVTLRCSSQSGHNTVSWYQQALGQGPQFIFQYYREEENGRGNFPPRFSGLQFPNYSSELNVNALELDDSALYLCASSLDGLAGGSYNEQFFGPGTRLTVL.